These 9 T cell receptor beta chains came from one sample sequenced in a study of blood T cell repertoires in COVID-19. Sequenced by immunoSEQ multiplex PCR; TCRdb stores in-frame clones only, minus some. The table shows over 400,000 clones, with around 85% occurring only once. Sequencing was carried out using PBMCs or T cells enriched from blood (not recorded which). Receptors were obtained from a woman in her fifties or sixties who had recovered from COVID-19.

The chain links TRBV5-1 to TRBJ1-1, with 7 bases aligning to TRBD1. Per the germline V gene, CDR1 is SGHRS and CDR2 is YFSETQ. J was trimmed by 0 bases and V by 5 bases; bases with no gene match: 7. This CDR3 has 15 residues. The CDR3 here is CASREPTGMNTEAFF. For the CDR3, the DNA is TGCGCCAGCAGAGAACCGACAGGGATGAACACTGAAGCTTTCTTT.

The chain has TRBV18 and TRBJ2-2; TRBD2 aligns across 8 bases. The CDR3 loop spans 17 amino acids. V dropped 2 bases and J dropped 0; count of bases not matched to a gene: 5. Germline loops: CDR1 KGHSH, CDR2 LQKENI. In nucleotides, the CDR3 is TGTGCCAGCTCACCAAATTTACTAGCGGCGAACACCGGGGAGCTGTTTTTT. Protein: CASSPNLLAANTGELFF.

This rearrangement joins TRBV19 to TRBJ1-1, with TRBD1 as a possible D gene (5 bases). The germline V and J ends were trimmed by 6 bases and 1 base, with 9 bases remaining between them. The CDR3 contains 13 residues. Germline CDR1 is LNHDA and CDR2 is SQIVND (reference sequence). CDR3 bases: TGTGCCAGTAGCGCCGACAGGAACACTGAAGCTTTCTTT. Translating gives CASSADRNTEAFF.

The chain employs TRBV19 and TRBJ1-2, with TRBD1 as a possible D gene (6 bases). Trimming took 7 bases from V and 5 from J, leaving 17 bases between them. There are 14 residues in the CDR3. CDR1 is LNHDA and CDR2 is SQIVND in the germline V gene (reference sequence). The CDR3 spells CASISTGSEYGYTF. CDR3 DNA sequence: TGTGCCAGTATATCCACAGGGTCCGAATATGGCTACACCTTC.

This chain's CDR3 is CAWGGQAYSGNTIYF. CDR3 bases: TGTGCCTGGGGCGGACAGGCTTACTCTGGAAACACCATATATTTT. The J gene is TRBJ1-3, the V gene TRBV30, with TRBD1 matching 7 bases. This CDR3 contains 15 residues. Germline V lookup: CDR1 GTSNPN, CDR2 SVGIG (reference sequence). V dropped 5 bases and J dropped 0; count of bases not matched to a gene: 7. Drawing the rest from reference TRBV30 and TRBJ1-3, the complete variable domain is SQTIHQWPATLVQPVGSPLSLECTVEGTSNPNLYWYRQAAGRGLQLLFYSVGIGQISSEVPQNLSASRPQDRQFILSSKKLLLSDSGFYLCAWGGQAYSGNTIYFGEGSWLTVV.

The CDR3 region has the DNA TGTGCCAGCAGTCGCCTGACAGGGCAGCACGGGGAGCTGTTTTTT. Translated, it gives CASSRLTGQHGELFF. J is TRBJ2-2 and V is TRBV6-5; 7 positions agree with TRBD1. V lost 5 bases to trimming and J lost 7 bases; unmatched junction nucleotides: 10. The CDR3 has 15 amino acids. Germline V lookup: CDR1 MNHEY, CDR2 SVGAGI.

The chain links TRBV6-5 to TRBJ1-5; D ambiguous. Looked up from germline, CDR1 is MNHEY and CDR2 is SVGAGI. The germline V and J ends were trimmed by 3 bases and 6 bases, with 9 bases remaining between them. There are 13 residues in the CDR3. The CDR3 sequence: CASSYMAGQPQHF. CDR3 nucleotide sequence: TGTGCCAGCAGTTATATGGCGGGTCAGCCCCAGCATTTT.

The rearrangement joins TRBV5-6 to TRBJ1-5; possible D gene TRBD1, 6 bases. The V and J ends lost 3 bases and 3 bases respectively, with 19 bases between them. The V gene's germline CDR1 is SGHDT and CDR2 YYEEEE. CDR3 size: 17 residues. The chain's CDR3 is CASSSNHHTGYNQPQHF. The CDR3 region has the DNA TGTGCCAGCAGCTCAAACCATCATACAGGGTACAATCAGCCCCAGCATTTT.

This chain uses TRBV18 with TRBJ2-2, with TRBD1 matching 9 bases. The germline CDR1 and CDR2 sequences are KGHSH and LQKENI. V lost 3 bases, J lost 3 bases, and 5 bases stayed unmatched. CDR3 length equals 16 residues. The CDR3 nucleotides are TGTGCCAGCTCACCGCAGACAGGGGGGTACACCGGGGAGCTGTTTTTT. It codes for CASSPQTGGYTGELFF.